The T cell receptor (beta chain) under discussion was sequenced for a study of cytomegalovirus exposure and HLA in healthy donors. Study-wide findings and caveats: Reportedly, cytomegalovirus status was diagnosed with high sensitivity and specificity. Researchers catalogued over 150 TCR beta chains as cytomegalovirus-associated.

From the approximately 120-subject validation cohort, which was separate from the approximately 700-subject first cohort, the donors were drawn. A word on this clone: What it recognizes is unknown.

Per germline, CDR1 MNHNS and CDR2 SASEGT. This CDR3 contains 14 residues. V trimming: 6 bases; J trimming: 3 bases; junction bases outside the gene matches: 8. Data came from immunoSEQ multiplex PCR; TCRdb stores just in-frame clones and leaves some out. The profile shows under 200,000 clones, around nine tenths of them singletons. The clonotype comes from a woman younger than 35 in good health and CMV-seropositive. The chain uses TRBV6-1 and TRBJ2-7; 7 bases align to TRBD2. The sequenced material came from PBMCs. This CDR3 reads CASRRGGGDYEQYF. The CDR3 DNA sequence: TGTGCCAGCAGGAGGGGCGGGGGAGACTACGAGCAGTACTTC.